This TCR beta chain was captured by sequencing in a study of molecular identifiers for immune sequencing clone quantification. CDR3 size: 14 residues. V gave up 5 bases and J gave up 5 bases, with 15 bases separating them. Germline CDR1 reads SGHVS; CDR2 reads FNYEAQ. In TCRdb, the PCR reads were re-called with MiXCR into one record per CDR3 protein. The data contain more than 550,000 distinct CDR3 sequences, roughly 25% of them seen just once; the ten biggest clones take up 0.6% to 0.9%. In its sample, this clonotype was seen many times. This sequence was found in a human donor in good health. Some libraries in this study had Jurkat cell RNA spiked in. The V gene is TRBV7-6, the J gene TRBJ1-1, with a tentative D call TRBD1 (5 bases). Sequencing input: naive CD8+ T cells from blood, with Jurkat cell RNA spiked in. Subset noted: FACS-sorted CD8+CD4-CCR7+CD45RA+ naive T cells. The CDR3 spells CASSRASEGTEAFF. CDR3 DNA: TGTGCCAGCAGCCGGGCTTCGGAGGGGACTGAAGCTTTCTTT.